This T cell receptor (beta chain) originates from a study of blood T cell repertoires in COVID-19. Across the study: PBMCs, B-cell-depleted T cells, or T cells were the source of the cDNA or gDNA that made up the material.

The CDR3 spans 13 residues. Per germline, CDR1 GTSNPN and CDR2 SVGIG (reference sequence). The V end lost 3 bases, the J end lost 5 bases, and 11 bases lay between the germline ends. The table came from immunoSEQ multiplex PCR; TCRdb's copy has only in-frame clones and leaves some out. The sample shows 65,000 to 70,000 clones, around 80% of them seen only once. The clonotype was recovered from a human donor in a cohort sampled during active COVID-19. The specimen sequenced was peripheral blood. The chain links TRBV30 to TRBJ1-5, with D perhaps matching TRBD1 (6 bases). The CDR3 region is CAWRGYRDQPQHF. CDR3 coding DNA: TGTGCCTGGAGGGGGTACAGGGATCAGCCCCAGCATTTT.